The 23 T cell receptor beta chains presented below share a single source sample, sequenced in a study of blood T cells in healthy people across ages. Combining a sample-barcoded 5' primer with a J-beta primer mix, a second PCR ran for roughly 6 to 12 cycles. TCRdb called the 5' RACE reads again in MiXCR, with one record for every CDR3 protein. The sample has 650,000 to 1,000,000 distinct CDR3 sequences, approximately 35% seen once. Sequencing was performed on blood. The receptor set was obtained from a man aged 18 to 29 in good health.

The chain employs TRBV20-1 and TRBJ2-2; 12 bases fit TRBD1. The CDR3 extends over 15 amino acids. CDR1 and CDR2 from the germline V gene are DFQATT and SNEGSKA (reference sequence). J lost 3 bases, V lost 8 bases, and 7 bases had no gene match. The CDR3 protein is CSTKGQGADTGELFF. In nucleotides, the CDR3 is TGCAGTACGAAGGGACAGGGGGCGGACACCGGGGAGCTGTTTTTT.

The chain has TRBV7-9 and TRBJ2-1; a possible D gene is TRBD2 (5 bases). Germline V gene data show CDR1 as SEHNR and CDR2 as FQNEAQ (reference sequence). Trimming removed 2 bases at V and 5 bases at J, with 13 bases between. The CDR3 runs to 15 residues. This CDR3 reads CASSLLGPGNNEQFF. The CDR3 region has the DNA TGTGCCAGCAGCTTATTGGGCCCCGGGAACAATGAGCAGTTCTTC.

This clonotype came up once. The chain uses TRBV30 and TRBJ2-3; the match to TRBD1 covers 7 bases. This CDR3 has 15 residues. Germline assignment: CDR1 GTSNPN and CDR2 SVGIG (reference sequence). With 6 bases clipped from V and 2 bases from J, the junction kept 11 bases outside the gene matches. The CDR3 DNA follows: TGTGCCTGCGGGACGGGACAGTCAAACACAGATACGCAGTATTTT. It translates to CACGTGQSNTDTQYF.

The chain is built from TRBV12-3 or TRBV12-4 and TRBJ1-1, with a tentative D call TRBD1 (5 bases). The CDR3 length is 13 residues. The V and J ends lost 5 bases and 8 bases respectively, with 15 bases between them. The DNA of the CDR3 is TGTGCCAGCAGTCCCCTAAGGAGGGACGAAGCTTTCTTT. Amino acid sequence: CASSPLRRDEAFF.

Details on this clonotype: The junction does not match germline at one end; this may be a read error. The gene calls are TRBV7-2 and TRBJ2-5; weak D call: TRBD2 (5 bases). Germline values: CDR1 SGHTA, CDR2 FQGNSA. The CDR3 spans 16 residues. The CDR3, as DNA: TGTGCCAGCGGCTTAGCAAGTGGAGGTATGCTTGGTGAGCAGTACTTC. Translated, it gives CASGLASGGMLGEQYF.

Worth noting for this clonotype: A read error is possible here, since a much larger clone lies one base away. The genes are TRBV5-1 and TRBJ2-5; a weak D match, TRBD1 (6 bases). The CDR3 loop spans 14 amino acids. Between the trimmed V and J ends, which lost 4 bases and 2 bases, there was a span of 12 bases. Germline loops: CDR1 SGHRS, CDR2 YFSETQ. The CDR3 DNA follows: TGCGCCAGCAGCCTCGACAGGAAACAAGAGACCCAGTACTTC. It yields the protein CASSLDRKQETQYF.

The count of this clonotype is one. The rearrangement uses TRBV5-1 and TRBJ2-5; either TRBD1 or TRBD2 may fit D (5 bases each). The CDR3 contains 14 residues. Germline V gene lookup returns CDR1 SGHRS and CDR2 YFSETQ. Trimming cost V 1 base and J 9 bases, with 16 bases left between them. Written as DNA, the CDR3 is TGCGCCAGCAGCTTGCAAGGGGCCCAGGAGGCCCAGTACTTC. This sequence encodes CASSLQGAQEAQYF.

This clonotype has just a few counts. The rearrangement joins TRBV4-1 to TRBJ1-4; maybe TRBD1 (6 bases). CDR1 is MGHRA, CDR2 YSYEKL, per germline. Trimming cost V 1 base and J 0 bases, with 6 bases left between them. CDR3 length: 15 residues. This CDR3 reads CASSQGTATNEKLFF. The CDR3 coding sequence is TGCGCCAGCAGCCAAGGGACAGCAACTAATGAAAAACTGTTTTTT.

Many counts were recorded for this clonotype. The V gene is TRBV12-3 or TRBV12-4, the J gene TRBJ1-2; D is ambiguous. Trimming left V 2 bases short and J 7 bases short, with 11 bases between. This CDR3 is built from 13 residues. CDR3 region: CASSLRVDSGYTF. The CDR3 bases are TGTGCCAGCAGTTTAAGAGTAGATTCTGGCTACACCTTC.

CDR3 coding DNA: TGTGCCAGTCGGGGCAGGGGGCGTGAAAAACTGTTTTTT. Translation gives CASRGRGREKLFF. This chain joins TRBV28 and TRBJ1-4, with 8 bases identical to TRBD1. The ends lost 9 bases at V and 7 bases at J; junction bases unmatched: 7. The germline gives CDR1 MDHEN, CDR2 SYDVKM. This CDR3 comprises 13 residues.

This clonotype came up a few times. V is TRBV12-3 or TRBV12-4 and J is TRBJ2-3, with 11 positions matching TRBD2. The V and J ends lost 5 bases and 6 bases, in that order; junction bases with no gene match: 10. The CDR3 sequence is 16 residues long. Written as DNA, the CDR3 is TGTGCCAGCAGTCCCTCTAGCGGGGGGCCGGGGGATACGCAGTATTTT. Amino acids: CASSPSSGGPGDTQYF.

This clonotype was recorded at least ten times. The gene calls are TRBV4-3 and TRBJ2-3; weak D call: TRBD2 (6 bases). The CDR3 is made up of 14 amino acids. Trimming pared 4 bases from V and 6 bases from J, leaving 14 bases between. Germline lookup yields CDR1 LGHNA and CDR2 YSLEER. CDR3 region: CASSPGGAGDTQYF. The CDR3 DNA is TGCGCCAGCAGCCCAGGCGGGGCGGGGGATACGCAGTATTTT.

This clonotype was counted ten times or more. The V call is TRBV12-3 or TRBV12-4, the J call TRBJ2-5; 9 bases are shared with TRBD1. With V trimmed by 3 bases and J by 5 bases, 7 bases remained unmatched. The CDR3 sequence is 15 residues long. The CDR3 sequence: CASSFGTGLWETQYF. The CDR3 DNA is TGTGCCAGCAGTTTTGGGACAGGGCTATGGGAGACCCAGTACTTC.

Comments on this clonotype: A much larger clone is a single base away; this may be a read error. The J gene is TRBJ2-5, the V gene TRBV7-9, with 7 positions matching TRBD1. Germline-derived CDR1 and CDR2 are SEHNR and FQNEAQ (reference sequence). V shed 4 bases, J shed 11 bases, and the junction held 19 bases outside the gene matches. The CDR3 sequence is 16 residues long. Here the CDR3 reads CASSSNRQGVDYDQYF. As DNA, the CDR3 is TGTGCCAGCAGCTCAAACAGACAGGGAGTAGACTACGATCAGTACTTC.

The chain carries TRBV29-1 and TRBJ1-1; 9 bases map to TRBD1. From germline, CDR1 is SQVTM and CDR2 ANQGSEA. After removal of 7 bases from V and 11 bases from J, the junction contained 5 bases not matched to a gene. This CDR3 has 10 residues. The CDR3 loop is CSGEQGAAFF. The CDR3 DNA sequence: TGCAGCGGAGAACAGGGGGCTGCTTTCTTT.

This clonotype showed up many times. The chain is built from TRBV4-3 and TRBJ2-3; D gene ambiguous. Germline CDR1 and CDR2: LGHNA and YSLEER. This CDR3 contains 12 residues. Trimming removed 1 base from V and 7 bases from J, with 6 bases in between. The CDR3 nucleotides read TGCGCCAGCAGCCAAGTTCCAAATACGCAGTATTTT. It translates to CASSQVPNTQYF.

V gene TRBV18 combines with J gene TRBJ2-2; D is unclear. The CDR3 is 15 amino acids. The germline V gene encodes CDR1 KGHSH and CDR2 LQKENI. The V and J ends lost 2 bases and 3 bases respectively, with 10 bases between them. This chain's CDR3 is CASSPKAEHTGELFF. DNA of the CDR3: TGTGCCAGCTCACCAAAGGCGGAGCACACCGGGGAGCTGTTTTTT.

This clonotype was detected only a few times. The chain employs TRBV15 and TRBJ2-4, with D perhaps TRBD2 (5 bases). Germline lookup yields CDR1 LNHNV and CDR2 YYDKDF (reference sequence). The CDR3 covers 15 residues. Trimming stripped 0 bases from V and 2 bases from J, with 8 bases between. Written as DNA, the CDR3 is TGTGCCACCAGCAGAGACGGGGAATCCAAAAACATTCAGTACTTC. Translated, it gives CATSRDGESKNIQYF. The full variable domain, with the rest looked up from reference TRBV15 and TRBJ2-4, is DAMVIQNPRYQVTQFGKPVTLSCSQTLNHNVMYWYQQKSSQAPKLLFHYYDKDFNNEADTPDNFQSRRPNTSFCFLDIRSPGLGDTAMYLCATSRDGESKNIQYFGAGTRLSVL.

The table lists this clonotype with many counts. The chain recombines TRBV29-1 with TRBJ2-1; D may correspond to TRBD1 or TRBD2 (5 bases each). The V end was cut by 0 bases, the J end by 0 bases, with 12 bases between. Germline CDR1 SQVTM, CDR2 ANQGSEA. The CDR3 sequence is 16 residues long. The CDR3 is CSVEDREGISYNEQFF. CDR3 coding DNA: TGCAGCGTTGAAGATCGAGAGGGGATCTCCTACAATGAGCAGTTCTTC.

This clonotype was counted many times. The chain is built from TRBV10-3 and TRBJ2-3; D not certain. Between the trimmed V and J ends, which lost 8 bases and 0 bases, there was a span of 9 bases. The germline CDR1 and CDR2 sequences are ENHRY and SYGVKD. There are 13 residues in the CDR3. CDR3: CAIGLESTDTQYF. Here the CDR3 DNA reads TGTGCCATCGGTTTGGAGAGCACAGATACGCAGTATTTT.

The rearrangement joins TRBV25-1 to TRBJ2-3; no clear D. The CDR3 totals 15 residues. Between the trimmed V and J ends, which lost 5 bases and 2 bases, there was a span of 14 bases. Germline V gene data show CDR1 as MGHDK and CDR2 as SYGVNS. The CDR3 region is CASSSLDVTTDTQYF. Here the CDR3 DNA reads TGTGCCAGCAGTTCTCTTGACGTAACCACAGATACGCAGTATTTT.

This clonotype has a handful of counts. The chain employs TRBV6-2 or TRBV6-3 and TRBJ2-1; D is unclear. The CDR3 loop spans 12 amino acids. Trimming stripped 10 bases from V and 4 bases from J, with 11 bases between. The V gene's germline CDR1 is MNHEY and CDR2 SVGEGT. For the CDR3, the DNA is TGTGCCACCAGAGAGTCGTACAATGAGCAGTTCTTC. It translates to CATRESYNEQFF.

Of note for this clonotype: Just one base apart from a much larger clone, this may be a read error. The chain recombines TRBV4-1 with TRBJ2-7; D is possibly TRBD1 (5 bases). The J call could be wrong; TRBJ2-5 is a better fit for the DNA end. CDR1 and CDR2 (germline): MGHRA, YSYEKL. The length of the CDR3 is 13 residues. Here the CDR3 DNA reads TGCGCCAGCAGCCAACGGAAGGGGGAGACCCAGTACTTC. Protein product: CASSQRKGETQYF.